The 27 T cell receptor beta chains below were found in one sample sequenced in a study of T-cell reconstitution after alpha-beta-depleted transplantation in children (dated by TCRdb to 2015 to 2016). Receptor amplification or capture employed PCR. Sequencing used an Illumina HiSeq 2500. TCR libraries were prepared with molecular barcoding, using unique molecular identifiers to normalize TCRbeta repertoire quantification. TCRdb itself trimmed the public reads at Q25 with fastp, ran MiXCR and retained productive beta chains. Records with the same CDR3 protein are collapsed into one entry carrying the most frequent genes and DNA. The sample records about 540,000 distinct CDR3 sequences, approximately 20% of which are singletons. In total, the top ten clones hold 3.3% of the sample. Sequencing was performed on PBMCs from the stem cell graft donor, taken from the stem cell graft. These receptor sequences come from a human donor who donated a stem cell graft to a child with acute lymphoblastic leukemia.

This CDR3 reads CASSGIGQAEKLFF. DNA for the CDR3: TGTGCCAGCAGCGGTATCGGACAGGCCGAAAAACTGTTTTTT. The gene calls are TRBV9 and TRBJ1-4, with 7 nucleotides matching TRBD1. Per germline, CDR1 SGDLS and CDR2 YYNGEE. Losses at the gene ends were 3 bases for V and 8 bases for J; bases not matched to a gene: 7. The CDR3 has 14 residues.

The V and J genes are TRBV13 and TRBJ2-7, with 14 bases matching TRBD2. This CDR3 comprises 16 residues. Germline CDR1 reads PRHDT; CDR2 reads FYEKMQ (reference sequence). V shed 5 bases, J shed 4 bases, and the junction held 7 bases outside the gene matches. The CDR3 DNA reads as TGTGCCAGCAGCCGACTAGCGGGAGGGCCCTCGTACGAGCAGTACTTC. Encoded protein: CASSRLAGGPSYEQYF.

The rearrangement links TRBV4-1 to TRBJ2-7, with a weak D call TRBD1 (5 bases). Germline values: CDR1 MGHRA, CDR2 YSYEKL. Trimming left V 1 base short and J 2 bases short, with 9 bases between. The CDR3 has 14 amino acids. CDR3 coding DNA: TGCGCCAGCAGCCAAGTTATAGGGGCCTACGAGCAGTACTTC. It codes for CASSQVIGAYEQYF.

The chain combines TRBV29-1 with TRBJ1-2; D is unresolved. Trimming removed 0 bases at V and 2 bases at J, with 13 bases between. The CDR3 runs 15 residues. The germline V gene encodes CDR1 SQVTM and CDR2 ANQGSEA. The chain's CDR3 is CSVEDSSPRNYGYTF. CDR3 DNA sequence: TGCAGCGTTGAAGACTCGAGCCCCCGAAACTATGGCTACACCTTC.

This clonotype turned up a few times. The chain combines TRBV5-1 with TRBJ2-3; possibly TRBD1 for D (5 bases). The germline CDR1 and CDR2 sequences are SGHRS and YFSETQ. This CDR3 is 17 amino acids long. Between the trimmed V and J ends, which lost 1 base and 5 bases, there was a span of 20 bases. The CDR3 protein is CASSLFPGRTRQDTQYF. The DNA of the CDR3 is TGCGCCAGCAGCTTGTTTCCCGGACGGACACGACAAGATACGCAGTATTTT.

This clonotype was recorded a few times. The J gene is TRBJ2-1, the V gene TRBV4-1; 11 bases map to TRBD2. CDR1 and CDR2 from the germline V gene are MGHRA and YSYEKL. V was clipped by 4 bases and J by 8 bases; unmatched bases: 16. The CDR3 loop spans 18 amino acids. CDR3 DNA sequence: TGCGCCAGCAGCCCTTCGTCCCCGGGACTAGCGGACCACCATGAGCAGTTCTTC. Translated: CASSPSSPGLADHHEQFF.

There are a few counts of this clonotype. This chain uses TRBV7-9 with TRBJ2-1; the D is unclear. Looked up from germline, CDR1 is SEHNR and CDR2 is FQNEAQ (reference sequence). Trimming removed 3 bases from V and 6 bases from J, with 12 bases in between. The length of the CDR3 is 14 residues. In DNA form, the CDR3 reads TGTGCCAGCAGCTTGATTGGTCAAATCAATGAGCAGTTCTTC. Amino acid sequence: CASSLIGQINEQFF. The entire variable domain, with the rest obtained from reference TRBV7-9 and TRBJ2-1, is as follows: DTGVSQNPRHKITKRGQNVTFRCDPISEHNRLYWYRQTLGQGPEFLTYFQNEAQLEKSRLLSDRFSAERPKGSFSTLEIQRTEQGDSAMYLCASSLIGQINEQFFGPGTRLTVL.

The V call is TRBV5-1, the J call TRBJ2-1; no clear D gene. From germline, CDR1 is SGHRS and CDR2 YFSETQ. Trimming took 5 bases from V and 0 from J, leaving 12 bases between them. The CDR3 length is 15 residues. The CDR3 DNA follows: TGCGCCAGCAGTCTAACTTCCACCTCCTACAATGAGCAGTTCTTC. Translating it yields CASSLTSTSYNEQFF.

The CDR3 spells CAIGNYEQYF. The CDR3, as DNA: TGTGCCATCGGAAACTACGAGCAGTACTTC. The chain employs TRBV10-3 and TRBJ2-7; no reliable D call. CDR1 and CDR2 from the germline V gene are ENHRY and SYGVKD. The germline V and J ends were trimmed by 8 bases and 3 bases, with 5 bases remaining between them. The CDR3 totals 10 residues.

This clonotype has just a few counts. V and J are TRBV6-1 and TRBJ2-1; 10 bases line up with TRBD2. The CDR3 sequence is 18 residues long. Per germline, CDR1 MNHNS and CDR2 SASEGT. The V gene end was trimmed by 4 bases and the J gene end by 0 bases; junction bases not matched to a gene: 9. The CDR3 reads CASSGDFGLADSYNEQFF. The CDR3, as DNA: TGTGCCAGCAGTGGGGACTTTGGACTAGCGGACTCCTACAATGAGCAGTTCTTC.

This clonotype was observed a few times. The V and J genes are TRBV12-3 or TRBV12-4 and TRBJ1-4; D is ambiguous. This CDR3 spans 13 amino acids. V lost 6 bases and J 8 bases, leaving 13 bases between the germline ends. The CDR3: CASSPEAWEKLFF. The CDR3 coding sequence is TGTGCCAGCAGCCCTGAGGCATGGGAAAAACTGTTTTTT.

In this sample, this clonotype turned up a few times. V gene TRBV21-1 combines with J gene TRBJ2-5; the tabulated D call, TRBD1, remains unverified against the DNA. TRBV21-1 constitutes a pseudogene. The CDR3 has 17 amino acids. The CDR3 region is CASSIPRDRLLRETQYF. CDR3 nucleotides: TGTGCCAGCAGCATCCCGAGGGACAGATTATTGAGAGAGACCCAGTACTTC.

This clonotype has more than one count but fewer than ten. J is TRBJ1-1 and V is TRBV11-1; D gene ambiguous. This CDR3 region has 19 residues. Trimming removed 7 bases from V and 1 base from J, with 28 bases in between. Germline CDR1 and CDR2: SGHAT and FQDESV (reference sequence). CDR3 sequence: CASNLPRKVTVRGNTEAFF. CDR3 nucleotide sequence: TGTGCCAGCAACCTCCCCAGGAAAGTGACCGTAAGAGGGAACACTGAAGCTTTCTTT.

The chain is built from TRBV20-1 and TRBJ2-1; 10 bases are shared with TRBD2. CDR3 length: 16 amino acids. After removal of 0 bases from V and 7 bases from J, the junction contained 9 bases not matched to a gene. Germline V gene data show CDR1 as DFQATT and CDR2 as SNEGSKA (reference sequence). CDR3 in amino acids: CSARDHVTSGYNEQFF. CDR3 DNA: TGCAGTGCTAGAGACCATGTGACTAGCGGGTATAATGAGCAGTTCTTC.

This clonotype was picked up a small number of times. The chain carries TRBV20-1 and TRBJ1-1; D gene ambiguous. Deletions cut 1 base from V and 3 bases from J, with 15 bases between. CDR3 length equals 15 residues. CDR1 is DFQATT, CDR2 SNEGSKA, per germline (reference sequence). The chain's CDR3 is CSARVRIGRDTEAFF. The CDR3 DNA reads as TGCAGTGCTAGAGTCAGGATCGGCCGTGACACTGAAGCTTTCTTT.

CDR3 protein: CASSSGPGEAYEQYF. DNA of the CDR3: TGTGCCAGCAGTTCAGGGCCGGGGGAGGCCTACGAGCAGTACTTC. The chain employs TRBV12-3 or TRBV12-4 and TRBJ2-7, with a tentative D call TRBD2 (6 bases). Deletions cut 4 bases from V and 2 bases from J, with 15 bases between. The CDR3 length is 15 residues.

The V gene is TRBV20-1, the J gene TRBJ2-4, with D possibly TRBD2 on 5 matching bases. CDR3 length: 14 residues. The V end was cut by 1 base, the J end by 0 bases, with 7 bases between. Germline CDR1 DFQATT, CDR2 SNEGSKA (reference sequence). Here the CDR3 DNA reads TGCAGTGCTAGAGCGAGGGAAGCCAAAAACATTCAGTACTTC. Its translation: CSARAREAKNIQYF.

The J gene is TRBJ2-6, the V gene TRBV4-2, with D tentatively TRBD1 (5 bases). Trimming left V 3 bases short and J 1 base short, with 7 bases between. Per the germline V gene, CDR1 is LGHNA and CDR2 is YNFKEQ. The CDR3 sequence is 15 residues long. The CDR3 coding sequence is TGTGCCAGCAGCCAGTCAGGGTCTGGGGCCAACGTCCTGACTTTC. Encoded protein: CASSQSGSGANVLTF.

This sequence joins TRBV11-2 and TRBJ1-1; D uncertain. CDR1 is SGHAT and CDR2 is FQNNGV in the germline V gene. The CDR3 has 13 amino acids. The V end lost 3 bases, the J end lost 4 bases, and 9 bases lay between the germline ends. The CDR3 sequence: CASSFPPATEAFF. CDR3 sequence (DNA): TGTGCCAGCAGCTTTCCTCCAGCCACTGAAGCTTTCTTT.

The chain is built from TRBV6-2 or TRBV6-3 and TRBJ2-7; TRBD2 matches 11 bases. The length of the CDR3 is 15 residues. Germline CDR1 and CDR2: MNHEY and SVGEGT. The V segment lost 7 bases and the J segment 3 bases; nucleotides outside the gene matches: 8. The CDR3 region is CASNPLAGEGYEQYF. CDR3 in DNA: TGTGCCAGCAACCCACTAGCGGGAGAGGGCTACGAGCAGTACTTC.

CDR3 sequence reads: CASSQGHNEQFF. CDR3 nucleotide sequence: TGTGCCAGCAGCCAAGGGCACAATGAGCAGTTCTTC. The chain carries TRBV4-2 and TRBJ2-1; D unclear. Trimming shortened V by 1 base and J by 5 bases, and 3 bases separated the two germline ends. Germline CDR1 is LGHNA and CDR2 is YNFKEQ. The CDR3 totals 12 residues.

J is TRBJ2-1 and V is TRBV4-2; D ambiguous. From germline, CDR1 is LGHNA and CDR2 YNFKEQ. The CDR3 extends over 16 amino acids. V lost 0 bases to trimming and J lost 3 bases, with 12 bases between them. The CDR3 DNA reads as TGTGCCAGCAGCCAAGAAGACAAGTATGTCTACAATGAGCAGTTCTTC. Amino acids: CASSQEDKYVYNEQFF.

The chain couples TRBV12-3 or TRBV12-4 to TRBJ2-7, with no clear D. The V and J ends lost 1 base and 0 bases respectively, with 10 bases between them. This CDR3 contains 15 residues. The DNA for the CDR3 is TGTGCCAGCAGTTTAGGCGACGGCCACTCCTACGAGCAGTACTTC. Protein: CASSLGDGHSYEQYF.

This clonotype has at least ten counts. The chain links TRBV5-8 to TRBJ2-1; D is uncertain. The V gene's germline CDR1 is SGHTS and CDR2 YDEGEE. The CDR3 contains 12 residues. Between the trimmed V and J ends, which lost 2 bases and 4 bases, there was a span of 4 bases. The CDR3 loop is CASSFEYNEQFF. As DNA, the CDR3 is TGTGCCAGCAGCTTTGAATACAATGAGCAGTTCTTC.

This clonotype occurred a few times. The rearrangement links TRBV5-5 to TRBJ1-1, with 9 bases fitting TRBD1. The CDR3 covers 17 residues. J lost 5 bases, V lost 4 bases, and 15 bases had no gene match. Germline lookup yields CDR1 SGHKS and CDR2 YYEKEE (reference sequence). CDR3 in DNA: TGTGCCAGCAGCCTCCCGGGACAGGGAAAGAGGGCGACTGAAGCTTTCTTT. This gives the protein CASSLPGQGKRATEAFF.

The CDR3 region is CASSFRSGQGALVHEQYF. The CDR3 DNA reads as TGTGCCAGCAGTTTCCGGTCCGGACAGGGGGCGCTTGTCCACGAGCAGTACTTC. The chain uses TRBV27 and TRBJ2-7; 11 positions match TRBD1. V was pared by 3 bases and J by 5 bases, with 15 bases of the junction left unmatched. The CDR3 is made up of 18 amino acids. Germline V gives CDR1 MNHEY, CDR2 SMNVEV (reference sequence).

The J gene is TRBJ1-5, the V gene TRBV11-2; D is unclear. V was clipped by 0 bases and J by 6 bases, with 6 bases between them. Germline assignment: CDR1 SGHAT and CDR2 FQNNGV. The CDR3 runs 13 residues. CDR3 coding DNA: TGTGCCAGCAGCTTAGAGTGGTTTCAGCCCCAGCATTTT. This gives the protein CASSLEWFQPQHF.